What follows is one TCR beta chain and its context. Its cognate antigen is unknown. This sample stems from a study of siplizumab effects on memory and regulatory T cells. Whole-study findings and limits: Both greater diversity than memory cells and a major contribution to the alloresponse seemed to characterize naive T cells.

Clones were read by immunoSEQ multiplex PCR, and TCRdb kept only the in-frame ones, dropping some. The data show around 87,000 clones, about nine tenths seen once. The CDR3 is made up of 10 amino acids. The germline CDR1 and CDR2 sequences are MNHNS and SASEGT. The V gene lost 4 bases and the J gene lost 8 bases, with 3 bases spanning the gap. This TCR was recovered from a human donor in good health. The sample taken for sequencing was CD4+ T cells sorted from blood. V gene TRBV6-1 combines with J gene TRBJ2-1; no definite D call. This CDR3 is CASSGYEQFF. CDR3 nucleotide sequence: TGTGCCAGCAGTGGCTATGAGCAGTTCTTC.